Below, 6 T cell receptor beta chains from the same sample are listed, as sequenced in a study of regulatory T cells in long-lasting Graves disease. Time point noted: newly diagnosed GD, antithyroid drugs for less than 3 months. Extracted PBMC RNA gave rise to the TCR library. CDR3 regions were amplified by Arm-PCR using iRepertoire HTBI primers to build TCR beta libraries. TCRdb redid the calling of the multiplex PCR reads with MiXCR, one entry per CDR3 protein. The data show around 420,000 distinct CDR3 sequences, with roughly a sixth seen just once and over 20% held by the top ten. The specimen comprised peripheral blood mononuclear cells (PBMCs), sampled at new diagnosis, from a patient treated with antithyroid drugs. These receptors all come from a female donor with Graves disease.

This clonotype was seen only a few times. An end of the junction differs from the germline gene, which may be a read error. V and J are TRBV6-2 or TRBV6-3 and TRBJ2-3, with D perhaps matching TRBD1 or TRBD2 (5 bases each). The CDR3 has 11 amino acids. The germline CDR1 and CDR2 sequences are MNHEY and SVGEGT. For the CDR3, the DNA is TGTGCCAGCAGTTACTACGGGGCTGAGTACTTC. This translates into CASSYYGAEYF.

CDR3 bases: TGTGCCAGCAGTTACTCGAATTTGGGACAGGGGAACACTGAAGCTTTCTTT. This codes for CASSYSNLGQGNTEAFF. The chain joins TRBV6-5 to TRBJ1-1, with TRBD1 matching 9 bases. The CDR3 length is 17 residues. The trim removed 0 bases at V and 1 base at J, leaving 6 bases unmatched. Germline CDR1 and CDR2: MNHEY and SVGAGI.

This clonotype was counted only a few times. The chain is built from TRBV9 and TRBJ1-3; D uncertain. Germline assignment: CDR1 SGDLS and CDR2 YYNGEE. The CDR3 is 15 amino acids. With 0 bases removed from V and 0 bases from J, the gap between germline ends came to 7 bases. CDR3 nucleotides: TGTGCCAGCAGCGTAGGCCCGATCTCTGGAAACACCATATATTTT. This translates into CASSVGPISGNTIYF.

This clonotype was detected many times. This chain links TRBV7-9 with TRBJ2-1, with 10 bases matching TRBD1. The trim removed 6 bases at V and 8 bases at J, leaving 13 bases unmatched. The CDR3 sequence is 16 residues long. Looked up from germline, CDR1 is SEHNR and CDR2 is FQNEAQ (reference sequence). The CDR3 DNA is TGTGCCAGCAGGACTGTGGAAGGACAGGGGGGCGATGAGCAGTTCTTC. Translation: CASRTVEGQGGDEQFF.

This clonotype was picked up many times. The genes are TRBV11-2 and TRBJ1-6, with 8 bases aligning to TRBD1. After removal of 5 bases from V and 0 bases from J, the junction contained 9 bases not matched to a gene. Looked up from germline, CDR1 is SGHAT and CDR2 is FQNNGV. The CDR3 has 18 amino acids. The CDR3 region is CASSAKRQGPSYNSPLHF. The CDR3 DNA sequence: TGTGCCAGCAGCGCGAAACGACAGGGGCCCTCCTATAATTCACCCCTCCACTTT.

This clonotype was detected many times. J is TRBJ2-1 and V is TRBV24-1; 7 nucleotides match TRBD2. The CDR3 sequence is 15 residues long. Germline-derived CDR1 and CDR2 are KGHDR and SFDVKD. Trimming took 5 bases from V and 2 from J; bases not matched to a gene: 5. The CDR3 DNA reads as TGTGCCACCAGTGTGGGTCTAGCGGCCTACAATGAGCAGTTCTTC. Translating gives CATSVGLAAYNEQFF.